Presented here are 16 T cell receptor beta chains from one specimen sequenced in a study of blood T cell repertoires in COVID-19. The assay was immunoSEQ multiplex PCR, and TCRdb's table has in-frame clones only and misses some. In the table there are 25,000 to 35,000 clones, 81% of which are singletons. The sequenced sample was peripheral blood. Source of these receptors: an older woman with acute or convalescent COVID-19.

The chain employs TRBV5-6 and TRBJ1-3, with 9 bases identical to TRBD1. J was trimmed by 2 bases and V by 0 bases; bases with no gene match: 12. This CDR3 comprises 19 residues. Germline CDR1 is SGHDT and CDR2 is YYEEEE. CDR3 residues: CASSLAGTGNPTPGNTIYF. The CDR3 DNA sequence: TGTGCCAGCAGCTTGGCCGGGACAGGGAACCCCACCCCTGGAAACACCATATATTTT.

The chain couples TRBV7-8 to TRBJ2-5; 8 bases align to TRBD2. Looked up from germline, CDR1 is SGHVS and CDR2 is FQNEAQ. The J segment lost 2 bases and the V segment lost 2 bases, leaving 4 bases of the junction unmatched. The length of the CDR3 is 15 residues. The CDR3 sequence is CASSLIAGPQETQYF. For the CDR3, the DNA is TGTGCCAGCAGCTTAATAGCGGGGCCACAAGAGACCCAGTACTTC.

This chain links TRBV11-2 with TRBJ2-1, with 9 bases fitting TRBD2. V was pared by 6 bases and J by 6 bases, with 9 bases of the junction left unmatched. Germline V CDR1 and CDR2: SGHAT, FQNNGV. The CDR3 length is 15 residues. CDR3 nucleotides: TGTGCCAGCAGTCGCGGGGGGGCCAAGAGCAATGAGCAGTTCTTC. This encodes CASSRGGAKSNEQFF.

The rearrangement uses TRBV3-1 (or the pseudogene TRBV3-2) and TRBJ2-1; the match to TRBD2 covers 10 bases. Germline V gene lookup returns CDR1 LGHDT and CDR2 YNNKEL (reference sequence). V was clipped by 1 base and J by 9 bases; unmatched bases: 9. The CDR3 runs 16 residues. The CDR3 loop reads CASSQVYSGGAVEQFF. The CDR3 coding sequence is TGTGCCAGCAGCCAAGTATACAGCGGGGGGGCCGTTGAGCAGTTCTTC.

The chain couples TRBV11-1 to TRBJ2-4, with no clear D. The CDR3 runs to 14 residues. In germline, CDR1 is SGHAT, CDR2 FQDESV (reference sequence). Trimming pared 1 base from V and 6 bases from J, leaving 10 bases between. CDR3: CASSLEAGRNIQYF. CDR3 sequence (DNA): TGTGCCAGCAGCTTAGAGGCAGGAAGAAACATTCAGTACTTC.

V gene TRBV20-1 combines with J gene TRBJ2-3, with D possibly matching TRBD2 (5 bases). Germline CDR1 and CDR2: DFQATT and SNEGSKA (reference sequence). This CDR3 is built from 14 residues. The germline V and J ends were trimmed by 3 bases and 5 bases, with 15 bases remaining between them. CDR3 nucleotide sequence: TGCAGTGCTAGTCTCCCGAGGAGGCAAGATACGCAGTATTTT. Translation: CSASLPRRQDTQYF.

The gene calls are TRBV7-8 and TRBJ1-1; TRBD1 matches at 11 bases. Germline CDR1 reads SGHVS; CDR2 reads FQNEAQ. The CDR3 loop spans 16 amino acids. Trimming cost V 5 bases and J 1 base; bases outside gene matches: 6. The CDR3 DNA is TGTGCCAGCAGCGGATGGACAGGGGGCGCGAACACTGAAGCTTTCTTT. It encodes CASSGWTGGANTEAFF. Full variable domain (remainder filled in from reference TRBV7-8 and TRBJ1-1): GAGVSQSPRYKVAKRGQDVALRCDPISGHVSLFWYQQALGQGPEFLTYFQNEAQLDKSGLPSDRFFAERPEGSVSTLKIQRTQQEDSAVYLCASSGWTGGANTEAFFGQGTRLTVV.

The gene calls are TRBV7-9 and TRBJ2-4; TRBD1 aligns across 7 bases. The junction had 5 bases not matched to a gene; V was cut back by 3 bases and J by 0 bases. There are 16 residues in the CDR3. The germline CDR1 and CDR2 sequences are SEHNR and FQNEAQ (reference sequence). The CDR3 bases are TGTGCCAGCAGCTTTAACAGGGGCCTAGCCAAAAACATTCAGTACTTC. It codes for CASSFNRGLAKNIQYF. The full variable domain, with the rest looked up from reference TRBV7-9 and TRBJ2-4, is DTGVSQNPRHKITKRGQNVTFRCDPISEHNRLYWYRQTLGQGPEFLTYFQNEAQLEKSRLLSDRFSAERPKGSFSTLEIQRTEQGDSAMYLCASSFNRGLAKNIQYFGAGTRLSVL.

CDR3 sequence (DNA): TGCAGTGCTACTCGAGGGACTGAAGCTTTCTTT. This codes for CSATRGTEAFF. The chain is built from TRBV20-1 and TRBJ1-1; no firm D call. The CDR3 has 11 amino acids. Deletions cut 4 bases from V and 5 bases from J, with 8 bases between. Germline CDR1 and CDR2: DFQATT and SNEGSKA (reference sequence).

Ten or more counts support this clone. The chain employs TRBV4-1 and TRBJ1-1; 7 bases agree with TRBD1. After removal of 0 bases from V and 4 bases from J, the junction contained 8 bases not matched to a gene. CDR1 is MGHRA and CDR2 is YSYEKL in the germline V gene. This CDR3 is built from 16 residues. CDR3 sequence (DNA): TGCGCCAGCAGCCAAGAGTTAAACAGGGGAAGCACTGAAGCTTTCTTT. Protein product: CASSQELNRGSTEAFF.

The V gene is TRBV7-3, the J gene TRBJ1-2, with D possibly being TRBD1 (5 bases). In germline, CDR1 is SGHTA, CDR2 FQGTGA. This CDR3 region has 14 residues. V was cut by 5 bases and J by 4 bases, with 14 bases left in between. The CDR3 nucleotides are TGTGCCAGCAGCCCAGACAGCTTGGGCTATGGCTACACCTTC. Encoded protein: CASSPDSLGYGYTF.

The V call is TRBV6-1, the J call TRBJ1-1, with D perhaps matching TRBD1 (5 bases). Trimming removed 1 base at V and 5 bases at J, with 11 bases between. Germline-derived CDR1 and CDR2 are MNHNS and SASEGT. The CDR3 spans 14 residues. The CDR3 region is CASSEVRAGTEAFF. The CDR3 bases are TGTGCCAGCAGTGAAGTCAGGGCGGGGACTGAAGCTTTCTTT.

In DNA, the CDR3 is TGTGCCAGCAGCGGGGCAGGGGGTGATGGCTACACCTTC. Amino acids: CASSGAGGDGYTF. The rearrangement links TRBV9 to TRBJ1-2, with TRBD1 matching 7 bases. The germline CDR1 and CDR2 sequences are SGDLS and YYNGEE. CDR3 length equals 13 residues. After removal of 3 bases from V and 6 bases from J, the junction contained 5 bases not matched to a gene.

This chain connects TRBV5-6 to TRBJ2-1; D might be TRBD2 (6 bases). V shed 0 bases and J shed 5 bases, with 15 bases lying between them. This CDR3 spans 16 amino acids. Per germline, CDR1 SGHDT and CDR2 YYEEEE. This chain's CDR3 is CASSLGTGTLNNEQFF. CDR3 sequence (DNA): TGTGCCAGCAGCTTGGGTACGGGGACTTTAAACAATGAGCAGTTCTTC.

This chain joins TRBV5-4 and TRBJ2-2, with 9 bases identical to TRBD2. The V segment lost 2 bases and the J segment 7 bases; nucleotides outside the gene matches: 6. Germline V gene lookup returns CDR1 SGHNT and CDR2 YYREEE (reference sequence). The CDR3 totals 15 residues. CDR3 protein: CASSLSGGPHGELFF. CDR3 in DNA: TGTGCCAGCAGCTTAAGCGGGGGGCCCCACGGGGAGCTGTTTTTT.

The chain has TRBV12-3 or TRBV12-4 and TRBJ2-1; 7 positions match TRBD1. The CDR3 length is 13 residues. J was trimmed by 5 bases and V by 8 bases; bases with no gene match: 6. The CDR3 sequence: CASVPDRNNEQFF. DNA for the CDR3: TGTGCCAGCGTACCGGACAGGAACAATGAGCAGTTCTTC.